These 14 T cell receptor beta chains originate from one sample sequenced in a study of blood T cells in healthy people across ages. Combining a sample-barcoded 5' primer with a J-beta primer mix, a second PCR ran for about 6 to 11 cycles. TCRdb redid the calling of the 5' RACE reads with MiXCR, one entry per CDR3 protein. Of hundreds of thousands of distinct CDR3 sequences in the sample, about 30% were seen once. Sample: blood. These receptors were taken from a woman of 80 years or more in good health.

On this clonotype: A much larger clone sits a single nucleotide away, making a read error possible. This sequence joins TRBV5-6 and TRBJ1-6; D not certain. Per the germline V gene, CDR1 is SGHDT and CDR2 is YYEEEE. The CDR3 consists of 15 residues. CDR3 sequence reads: CASSFQARYNSPPHF. In DNA, the CDR3 is TGTGCCAGCAGCTTCCAGGCTCGATATAATTCACCCCCCCACTTT.

Ten or more counts support this clonotype. The chain employs TRBV7-2 and TRBJ2-5; the match to TRBD2 covers 9 bases. This CDR3 is 16 amino acids long. The germline gives CDR1 SGHTA, CDR2 FQGNSA. V lost 1 base, J lost 1 base, and 4 bases stayed unmatched. In DNA form, the CDR3 reads TGTGCCAGCAGCTTAGTGCGGGGGGGCCCCCAAGAGACCCAGTACTTC. It encodes CASSLVRGGPQETQYF.

This clonotype was seen repeatedly, ten times or more. The J gene is TRBJ1-2, the V gene TRBV6-5; 9 nucleotides line up with TRBD1. CDR3 size: 15 residues. Germline trimming cut 6 bases from V and 4 bases from J; bases unmatched to any gene: 9. The germline CDR1 and CDR2 sequences are MNHEY and SVGAGI. The CDR3 bases are TGTGCCAGCAGACCTACAGGGGGCGCAGCCTATGGCTACACCTTC. The encoded protein is CASRPTGGAAYGYTF.

Ten or more counts support this clonotype. V usage is TRBV6-5 and J usage is TRBJ2-7; D ambiguous. The germline V gene encodes CDR1 MNHEY and CDR2 SVGAGI. The ends were cut back, 5 bases at V and 2 bases at J, with 10 bases in the middle. CDR3 length: 13 amino acids. The CDR3 here is CASSGLIPYEQYF. The CDR3 nucleotides read TGTGCCAGCAGTGGGCTGATCCCCTACGAGCAGTACTTC.

This clonotype came up a few times. The gene calls are TRBV7-6 and TRBJ2-4; D is unclear. CDR1 SGHVS and CDR2 FNYEAQ come from the germline V gene. CDR3 length: 18 residues. The V gene lost 5 bases and the J gene lost 0 bases, with 20 bases spanning the gap. The chain's CDR3 is CASSRTVRGRLAKNIQYF. The CDR3 region has the DNA TGTGCCAGCAGCCGAACTGTCCGAGGCAGACTAGCCAAAAACATTCAGTACTTC. The variable domain in full, completed from reference TRBV7-6 and TRBJ2-4, reads GAGVSQSPRYKVTKRGQDVALRCDPISGHVSLYWYRQALGQGPEFLTYFNYEAQQDKSGLPNDRFSAERPEGSISTLTIQRTEQRDSAMYRCASSRTVRGRLAKNIQYFGAGTRLSVL.

The chain links TRBV12-3 or TRBV12-4 to TRBJ1-5; D is unresolved. The V gene lost 8 bases and the J gene lost 6 bases, with 14 bases spanning the gap. The CDR3 covers 13 residues. CDR3 coding DNA: TGTGCCAGCCACCTTGGTCCAAGTCAGCCCCAGCATTTT. This sequence encodes CASHLGPSQPQHF.

This clonotype was detected only a few times. This rearrangement joins TRBV5-1 to TRBJ2-7; TRBD1 aligns across 7 bases. J gave up 2 bases and V 4 bases, and 6 bases lay outside the gene matches. CDR3 length: 14 amino acids. Per germline, CDR1 SGHRS and CDR2 YFSETQ. The chain's CDR3 is CASSADRPAYEQYF. CDR3 DNA: TGCGCCAGCAGCGCGGACAGGCCCGCCTACGAGCAGTACTTC.

This clonotype was counted ten times or more. V and J are TRBV11-1 and TRBJ2-7, with D unclear. Germline CDR1 SGHAT, CDR2 FQDESV (reference sequence). The CDR3 length is 14 residues. V was shortened by 7 bases and J by 0 bases, with 13 bases between the two germline ends. CDR3 residues: CASTKDLSSYEQYF. The CDR3 coding sequence is TGTGCCAGCACCAAAGACTTGAGCTCCTACGAGCAGTACTTC.

A few counts support this clonotype. This chain uses TRBV10-3 with TRBJ1-4, with 7 bases matching TRBD1. With V trimmed by 0 bases and J by 3 bases, 4 bases remained unmatched. Germline V gives CDR1 ENHRY, CDR2 SYGVKD. This CDR3 has 16 amino acids. The CDR3 DNA follows: TGTGCCATCAGTGAGTCAGTGACAGGGTCTAATGAAAAACTGTTTTTT. Protein: CAISESVTGSNEKLFF.

The rearrangement uses TRBV27 and TRBJ2-1, with D perhaps assigned TRBD1 or TRBD2 (6 bases each). Germline values: CDR1 MNHEY, CDR2 SMNVEV (reference sequence). V shed 6 bases and J shed 10 bases, with 13 bases lying between them. The CDR3 consists of 12 residues. CDR3 protein: CASSYRGREQFF. In DNA form, the CDR3 reads TGTGCCAGCAGCTACCGGGGGCGAGAGCAGTTCTTC.

This clonotype appeared a few times. The V gene is TRBV7-2, the J gene TRBJ1-4; 10 bases agree with TRBD1. This CDR3 spans 15 amino acids. CDR1 is SGHTA, CDR2 FQGNSA, per germline. J was trimmed by 6 bases and V by 5 bases; bases with no gene match: 6. Here the CDR3 reads CASSLRTGGYEKLFF. CDR3 nucleotide sequence: TGTGCCAGCAGCCTCCGGACAGGGGGGTATGAAAAACTGTTTTTT.

As to this clonotype: Compared with germline, one end of the junction differs, possibly owing to a read error. This chain uses TRBV4-2 with TRBJ1-3, with 7 bases matching TRBD1. Per germline, CDR1 LGHNA and CDR2 YNFKEQ. The CDR3 runs 17 residues. Here the CDR3 DNA reads TGTGCCAGCAGCCAAGAACCACAGGGGCTAACTGGAAACACCACATATTTT. The encoded protein is CASSQEPQGLTGNTTYF.

At least ten counts were recorded for this clonotype. An end of the junction does not agree with germline; a read error may underlie this. The chain uses TRBV5-1 and TRBJ2-7, with 11 bases matching TRBD1. The CDR3 is 13 residues long. CDR1 is SGHRS, CDR2 YFSETQ, per germline. The CDR3 region has the DNA TGTGCCAGCAGCCTCGGGACAGGGGGCGAGCAGTACTTC. Its translation is CASSLGTGGEQYF.

In its sample, this clonotype was seen many times. The gene calls are TRBV7-2 and TRBJ1-4, with D maybe TRBD1 (6 bases). This CDR3 contains 17 residues. The V gene lost 3 bases and the J gene lost 2 bases, with 16 bases spanning the gap. Germline CDR1 is SGHTA and CDR2 is FQGNSA. CDR3 in amino acids: CASSFPRDRWTNEKLFF. As DNA, the CDR3 is TGTGCCAGCAGCTTCCCCCGAGACAGGTGGACTAATGAAAAACTGTTTTTT.